Presented here are 14 T cell receptor beta chains from one specimen sequenced in a study of T cells after posttransplantation cyclophosphamide (dated by TCRdb to about 2016). The library was prepared using the immunoSEQ multiplex PCR assay. This immuneACCESS table, as held by TCRdb, lists in-frame sequences with V and J called but not all clones. Of the missing ones, under half trace to an unresolved V gene in checked studies; the others have no known cause. The sample records under 30,000 clones, none occurring a single time. The ten largest clones capture approximately 2.6% of the sample. Sequenced material: PBMCs. The receptors come from a woman aged 55-70 years in good health, CMV-negative, and a related stem cell transplant donor.

This clone has more than one count but fewer than ten. The chain joins TRBV9 to TRBJ1-3, with D tentatively TRBD1 (5 bases). The CDR3 spans 15 residues. V dropped 2 bases and J dropped 0 bases, with 9 bases sitting between them. Germline loops: CDR1 SGDLS, CDR2 YYNGEE. The CDR3 reads CASSVQGNSGNTIYF. As DNA, the CDR3 is TGTGCCAGCAGCGTTCAGGGAAACTCTGGAAACACCATATATTTT.

This clone appeared many times. The CDR3 spells CASSGAGVYNEQFF. DNA for the CDR3: TGTGCCAGCTCGGGGGCGGGGGTCTACAATGAGCAGTTCTTC. This chain joins TRBV18 and TRBJ2-1, with TRBD2 as a possible D gene (7 bases). The CDR3 has 14 residues. Trimming stripped 6 bases from V and 3 bases from J, with 12 bases between. CDR1 is KGHSH, CDR2 LQKENI, per germline.

This clone was found many times. CDR3: CAISERLTYEQYF. The DNA of the CDR3 is TGTGCCATCAGTGAGCGACTAACCTACGAGCAGTACTTC. This rearrangement joins TRBV10-3 to TRBJ2-7; D possibly corresponds to TRBD2 (5 bases). V shed 2 bases and J shed 2 bases, with 7 bases lying between them. CDR1 and CDR2 (germline): ENHRY, SYGVKD. This CDR3 has 13 residues.

At least ten counts were recorded for this clone. The chain combines TRBV7-9 with TRBJ1-1; a possible D gene is TRBD1 (5 bases). The germline gives CDR1 SEHNR, CDR2 FQNEAQ (reference sequence). This CDR3 region has 15 residues. V lost 4 bases and J 2 bases, leaving 14 bases between the germline ends. DNA of the CDR3: TGTGCCAGCAGCTCCTATGGGGGGTCTAACACTGAAGCTTTCTTT. It is translated as CASSSYGGSNTEAFF.

The table lists this clone with many counts. The V call is TRBV5-1, the J call TRBJ2-1; 8 bases match TRBD2. The CDR3 sequence is 16 residues long. Germline CDR1 and CDR2: SGHRS and YFSETQ. The V gene end was trimmed by 0 bases and the J gene end by 5 bases; junction bases not matched to a gene: 7. The CDR3 is CASSLVVASGHNEQFF. Here the CDR3 DNA reads TGCGCCAGCAGCTTGGTAGTGGCTAGCGGGCACAATGAGCAGTTCTTC.

This clone was recorded many times. The CDR3 DNA reads TGTGCCAGTAGTGTAGGACAGAGAACCTACGAGCAGTACTTC. Its translation is CASSVGQRTYEQYF. The chain is built from TRBV19 and TRBJ2-7; tentative D call: TRBD1 (6 bases). Germline V gene data show CDR1 as LNHDA and CDR2 as SQIVND (reference sequence). V was trimmed by 5 bases and J by 2 bases, leaving 13 bases between them. The CDR3 is 14 amino acids.

In its sample, this clone was seen a few times. Its ends do not fully match the called genes, so a read error is possible. CDR3: CASSLSGQNTEELFF. DNA of the CDR3: TGCGCCAGCAGCTTGTCTGGCCAGAACACCGAGGAGCTGTTTTTT. The chain uses TRBV5-1 and TRBJ2-2; D is unclear. CDR1 is SGHRS and CDR2 is YFSETQ in the germline V gene. The CDR3 is 15 residues long.

The table lists this clone with many counts. V and J are TRBV27 and TRBJ2-5, with TRBD2 identical over 10 bases. Unmatched junction bases numbered 5, after V lost 8 bases and J lost 2 bases. In germline, CDR1 is MNHEY, CDR2 SMNVEV (reference sequence). CDR3 size: 14 residues. The DNA of the CDR3 is TGTGCCAGCCGGGGACTAGCGAGACAAGAGACCCAGTACTTC. Translating it yields CASRGLARQETQYF.

This clone was seen repeatedly, ten times or more. The J gene is TRBJ1-4, the V gene TRBV2; 10 bases line up with TRBD1. Unmatched junction bases numbered 9, after V lost 6 bases and J lost 5 bases. The CDR3 spans 16 residues. The germline V gene has CDR1 SNHLY and CDR2 FYNNEI. In nucleotides, the CDR3 is TGTGCCAGCAGGAAGGGACAGGGGAGCTTGAATGAAAAACTGTTTTTT. It yields the protein CASRKGQGSLNEKLFF.

At least ten counts were recorded for this clone. V is TRBV7-8 and J is TRBJ1-1, with D possibly TRBD1 on 6 matching bases. CDR3 length equals 16 residues. V was pared by 2 bases and J by 4 bases, with 17 bases between. Germline CDR1 reads SGHVS; CDR2 reads FQNEAQ. The CDR3 coding sequence is TGTGCCAGCAGCTTATTCCCGACGGGGGGCGGCACTGAAGCTTTCTTT. Encoded protein: CASSLFPTGGGTEAFF.

This clone showed up many times. The chain employs TRBV18 and TRBJ1-4; no definite D call. Germline lookup yields CDR1 KGHSH and CDR2 LQKENI. V shed 3 bases and J shed 4 bases, with 9 bases lying between them. The CDR3 extends over 14 amino acids. CDR3 sequence reads: CASSPGVGNEKLFF. CDR3 bases: TGTGCCAGCTCACCGGGCGTCGGTAATGAAAAACTGTTTTTT. Complete variable domain (other parts from reference TRBV18 and TRBJ1-4): NAGVMQNPRHLVRRRGQEARLRCSPMKGHSHVYWYRQLPEEGLKFMVYLQKENIIDESGMPKERFSAEFPKEGPSILRIQQVVRGDSAAYFCASSPGVGNEKLFFGSGTQLSVL.

This clone was detected ten times or more. The chain recombines TRBV6-5 with TRBJ2-3; 7 bases map to TRBD2. This CDR3 has 13 amino acids. The J segment lost 13 bases and the V segment lost 5 bases, leaving 12 bases of the junction unmatched. The germline V gene has CDR1 MNHEY and CDR2 SVGAGI. The CDR3 loop reads CASSASAGEREYF. The CDR3 DNA reads as TGTGCCAGCAGTGCGTCCGCGGGGGAGAGGGAGTATTTT.

This clone occurred a few times. The rearrangement joins TRBV6-1 to TRBJ2-3; a possible D gene is TRBD2 (6 bases). CDR3 length: 16 residues. Trimming stripped 6 bases from V and 5 bases from J, with 21 bases between. CDR1 is MNHNS, CDR2 SASEGT, per germline. Here the CDR3 DNA reads TGTGCCAGCAGCGAAAGGGGCGCCGGGAGAGGAGATACGCAGTATTTT. Its protein is CASSERGAGRGDTQYF.

This clone was seen repeatedly, ten times or more. V usage is TRBV11-3 and J usage is TRBJ2-1, with 12 nucleotides matching TRBD2. The CDR3 contains 15 residues. V shed 5 bases and J 4 bases; nucleotides not matched to a gene: 3. Per germline, CDR1 SGHNT and CDR2 YENEEA. This chain's CDR3 is CASSPGLAGYNEQFF. The CDR3 DNA reads TGTGCCAGCAGCCCCGGACTAGCGGGGTACAATGAGCAGTTCTTC. The full variable domain, its missing parts supplied by reference TRBV11-3 and TRBJ2-1, is EAGVVQSPRYKIIEKKQPVAFWCNPISGHNTLYWYLQNLGQGPELLIRYENEEAVDDSQLPKDRFSAERLKGVDSTLKIQPAELGDSAVYLCASSPGLAGYNEQFFGPGTRLTVL.